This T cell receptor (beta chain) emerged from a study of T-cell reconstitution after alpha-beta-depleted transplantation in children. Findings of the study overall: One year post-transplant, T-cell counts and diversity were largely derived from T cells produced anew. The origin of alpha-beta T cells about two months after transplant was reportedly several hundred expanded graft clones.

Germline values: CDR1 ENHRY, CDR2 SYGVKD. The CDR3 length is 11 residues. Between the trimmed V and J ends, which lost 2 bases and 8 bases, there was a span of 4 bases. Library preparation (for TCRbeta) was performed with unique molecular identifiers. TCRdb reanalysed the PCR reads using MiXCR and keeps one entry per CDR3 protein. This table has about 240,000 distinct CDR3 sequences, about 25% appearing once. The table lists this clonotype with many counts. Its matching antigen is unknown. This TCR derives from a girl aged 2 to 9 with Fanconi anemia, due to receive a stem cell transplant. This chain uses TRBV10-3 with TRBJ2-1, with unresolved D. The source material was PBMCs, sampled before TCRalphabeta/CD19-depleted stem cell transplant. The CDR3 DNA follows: TGTGCCATCAGTGAGAGATATGAGCAGTTCTTC. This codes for CAISERYEQFF.